This TCR beta chain originates from a study of shared T cell receptors in the human thymus. This CDR3 has 11 amino acids. Germline CDR1 is DFQATT and CDR2 is SNEGSKA (reference sequence). V lost 5 bases and J lost 9, with 13 bases in between. This clone was detected a few times. TCRdb's table, derived via immunoSEQ multiplex PCR, lists solely in-frame clones and lacks some. The sample includes roughly 700,000 clones, 70% to 90% seen only once; the top ten take about 0.01%. This sample was shared with a second study, whose subject was human thymus T cells. From that paper: Corrective surgery for congenital heart defects was being performed on the healthy Finnish infants who were the donors. The study used thymus tissue resected during corrective heart surgery. Thymic and blood repertoires appeared to display a bias in their usage of V and J genes. There were highly overlapping thymic repertoires among unrelated individuals, as related research reported.

V is TRBV20-1 and J is TRBJ1-1; no firm D call. The sample was thymocytes. This TCR was sampled from a boy under three years old with a congenital heart defect. CDR3 in amino acids: CSASREAQAFF. CDR3 in DNA: TGCAGTGCTTCTAGGGAGGCCCAAGCTTTCTTT.